The 28 T cell receptor beta chains in this list originate from one sample, sequenced in a study of beta chain features in type 1 diabetes. Overall study results and limits: Patients with Type 1 diabetes showed moderately but significantly shorter TCRB CDR3s in all four CD4+ subsets.

All of the isolated RNA was reverse transcribed, so expressed TCRB transcripts were sequenced. Profiled with immunoSEQ multiplex PCR; TCRdb holds only in-frame clones, not every one. The data hold 600,000 or so clones, with 11% to 15% observed a single time. No antigen has been identified for these receptors. What was sequenced was naive CD4+ T cells from blood. The receptors here all came from a man aged 18-30 years with type 1 diabetes.

J is TRBJ1-4 and V is TRBV4-3, with D hard to call. Trimming stripped 0 bases from V and 4 bases from J, with 9 bases between. The CDR3 runs to 15 residues. CDR1 and CDR2 from the germline V gene are LGHNA and YSLEER. CDR3 residues: CASSQDGRYNEKLFF. The CDR3 nucleotides are TGCGCCAGCAGCCAAGATGGCAGATATAATGAAAAACTGTTTTTT.

The chain's CDR3 is CAWSGKGGVYEQYF. DNA of the CDR3: TGTGCCTGGAGCGGGAAAGGGGGTGTCTACGAGCAGTACTTC. The chain employs TRBV30 and TRBJ2-7; a weak D match, TRBD1 (6 bases). This CDR3 is 14 amino acids long. The V gene's germline CDR1 is GTSNPN and CDR2 SVGIG (reference sequence). V was pared by 3 bases and J by 3 bases, with 15 bases between.

This clone turned up a few times. The chain links TRBV5-1 to TRBJ2-5, with a weak D call TRBD2 (5 bases). Germline lookup yields CDR1 SGHRS and CDR2 YFSETQ. Deletions cut 1 base from V and 5 bases from J, with 9 bases between. CDR3 length equals 13 residues. CDR3 loop: CASSLPGSETQYF. CDR3 coding DNA: TGCGCCAGCAGCTTGCCGGGGTCGGAGACCCAGTACTTC.

This clone was recorded a few times. The chain uses TRBV5-6 and TRBJ2-1, with 7 bases fitting TRBD2. CDR1 is SGHDT and CDR2 is YYEEEE in the germline V gene. The V gene end was trimmed by 4 bases and the J gene end by 8 bases; junction bases not matched to a gene: 15. The CDR3 runs 16 residues. The chain's CDR3 is CASSTSVGLKGYEQFF. DNA for the CDR3: TGTGCCAGCAGCACTAGCGTGGGCCTCAAGGGATATGAGCAGTTCTTC.

The chain couples TRBV4-3 to TRBJ2-3; D unresolved. There are 15 residues in the CDR3. CDR1 is LGHNA, CDR2 YSLEER, per germline. V was clipped by 0 bases and J by 2 bases, with 9 bases between them. CDR3 nucleotide sequence: TGCGCCAGCAGCCAAGATAGGACCCCCACAGATACGCAGTATTTT. Its translation: CASSQDRTPTDTQYF.

This clone was seen a handful of times. The rearrangement links TRBV29-1 to TRBJ1-2; perhaps TRBD1 as D (6 bases). The CDR3 length is 12 residues. Germline-derived CDR1 and CDR2 are SQVTM and ANQGSEA. V lost 7 bases to trimming and J lost 2 bases, with 11 bases between them. The CDR3 sequence: CSGKQGNYGYTF. CDR3 bases: TGCAGCGGGAAGCAGGGGAACTATGGCTACACCTTC. Full variable domain (remainder filled in from reference TRBV29-1 and TRBJ1-2): SAVISQKPSRDICQRGTSLTIQCQVDSQVTMMFWYRQQPGQSLTLIATANQGSEATYESGFVIDKFPISRPNLTFSTLTVSNMSPEDSSIYLCSGKQGNYGYTFGSGTRLTVV.

The genes are TRBV29-1 and TRBJ1-1; D unresolved. The length of the CDR3 is 14 residues. The germline V gene has CDR1 SQVTM and CDR2 ANQGSEA. V lost 7 bases and J lost 0, with 15 bases in between. CDR3 in DNA: TGCAGCGCCCAACGCACAGTCTTGAACACTGAAGCTTTCTTT. It is translated as CSAQRTVLNTEAFF.

The V gene is TRBV25-1, the J gene TRBJ1-2; a possible D gene is TRBD1 (5 bases). The CDR3 is 15 amino acids. Trimming removed 3 bases from V and 4 bases from J, with 15 bases in between. CDR1 MGHDK and CDR2 SYGVNS come from the germline V gene. The chain's CDR3 is CASSDTGGAGYGYTF. The CDR3 nucleotides read TGTGCCAGCAGTGATACGGGGGGTGCGGGCTATGGCTACACCTTC.

The chain joins TRBV4-2 to TRBJ2-3; D unclear. V was clipped by 0 bases and J by 0 bases, with 1 base between them. Germline CDR1 is LGHNA and CDR2 is YNFKEQ. The CDR3 has 13 amino acids. The CDR3 DNA is TGTGCCAGCAGCCAAGATAGCACAGATACGCAGTATTTT. Protein sequence: CASSQDSTDTQYF.

This clone was picked up a small number of times. Germline is not matched at one junction end, which may reflect a read error. V usage is TRBV27 and J usage is TRBJ2-4; 10 bases fit TRBD1. Germline assignment: CDR1 MNHEY and CDR2 SMNVEV (reference sequence). The CDR3 loop spans 12 amino acids. CDR3 sequence (DNA): TGTGCCAGCAGGTCGACAGGGGGCATTTTCTTCTTC. Amino acid sequence: CASRSTGGIFFF.

The chain joins TRBV9 to TRBJ1-5; D may be TRBD1 (6 bases). There are 16 residues in the CDR3. Germline lookup yields CDR1 SGDLS and CDR2 YYNGEE. Trimming shortened V by 4 bases and J by 1 base, and 15 bases separated the two germline ends. CDR3 DNA sequence: TGTGCCAGCAGCCTAAGTAGGGGGGCCAGCAATCAGCCCCAGCATTTT. Protein: CASSLSRGASNQPQHF.

This chain links TRBV6-6 with TRBJ1-5; possibly TRBD1 for D (5 bases). V gave up 7 bases and J gave up 2 bases, with 18 bases separating them. The germline V gene has CDR1 MNHNY and CDR2 SVGAGI (reference sequence). This CDR3 has 16 residues. In DNA, the CDR3 is TGTGCCAGCACCACCCGGGGGGTTCAAGGCAATCAGCCCCAGCATTTT. Its protein product is CASTTRGVQGNQPQHF.

This sequence joins TRBV18 and TRBJ2-5; no definite D call. The CDR3 is 13 amino acids. CDR1 and CDR2 (germline): KGHSH, LQKENI. The V end was cut by 4 bases, the J end by 4 bases, with 10 bases between. DNA of the CDR3: TGTGCCAGCTCACTTTCAGGCAGAGAGACCCAGTACTTC. Translated: CASSLSGRETQYF.

This clone was seen a few times. The V call is TRBV6-6, the J call TRBJ2-1, with D unclear. Trimming stripped 8 bases from V and 9 bases from J, with 11 bases between. CDR1 MNHNY and CDR2 SVGAGI come from the germline V gene (reference sequence). The CDR3 extends over 11 amino acids. The DNA for the CDR3 is TGTGCCAGCCGATTGGGTGCTGAGCAGTTCTTC. As protein: CASRLGAEQFF.

The genes are TRBV9 and TRBJ1-5; 7 bases align to TRBD1. The CDR3 totals 16 residues. Losses at the gene ends were 7 bases for V and 5 bases for J; bases not matched to a gene: 15. The germline gives CDR1 SGDLS, CDR2 YYNGEE. The CDR3 sequence is CASGLSRGGLDQPQHF. The DNA of the CDR3 is TGTGCCAGCGGACTTTCCAGAGGGGGCCTCGATCAGCCCCAGCATTTT.

The table lists this clone with a few counts. The chain combines TRBV7-2 with TRBJ2-1; 9 bases agree with TRBD1. From germline, CDR1 is SGHTA and CDR2 FQGNSA. This CDR3 has 13 residues. Trimming cost V 4 bases and J 6 bases; bases outside gene matches: 1. Here the CDR3 reads CASSWDRANEQFF. The CDR3 coding sequence is TGTGCCAGCAGCTGGGACAGGGCCAATGAGCAGTTCTTC.

The rearrangement links TRBV23-1 to TRBJ2-3; TRBD1 might be the D (6 bases). TRBV23-1 is annotated as an ORF whose role is uncertain. CDR3 size: 16 residues. The V and J ends lost 0 bases and 5 bases respectively, with 15 bases between them. The CDR3 region is CASSQSGTRRIDTQYF. The CDR3 nucleotides are TGCGCCAGCAGTCAATCCGGGACACGTCGGATAGATACGCAGTATTTT.

In this sample, this clone turned up a few times. J is TRBJ2-1 and V is TRBV28; 7 positions agree with TRBD1. Germline V gene sequence: CDR1 MDHEN, CDR2 SYDVKM. V lost 4 bases and J lost 7; bases outside the gene matches: 10. The CDR3 is 15 residues long. The CDR3 coding sequence is TGTGCCAGCAGTTCCCCAGGGGGTATATTGAATGAGCAGTTCTTC. Residues: CASSSPGGILNEQFF.

This clone was recorded a few times. The sample holds other DNA sequences that translate to the same CDR3. The CDR3 DNA is TGTGCCAGCAGCTTTCAGGGTTACCAAGAGACCCAGTACTTC. This translates into CASSFQGYQETQYF. The chain recombines TRBV7-2 with TRBJ2-5, with D perhaps matching TRBD1 (5 bases). The CDR3 contains 14 residues. Germline values: CDR1 SGHTA, CDR2 FQGNSA. V lost 3 bases to trimming and J lost 0 bases, with 8 bases between them.

The chain couples TRBV2 to TRBJ2-3, with D tentatively TRBD1 (5 bases). V was trimmed by 3 bases and J by 5 bases, leaving 15 bases between them. The CDR3 length is 15 residues. The germline gives CDR1 SNHLY, CDR2 FYNNEI. DNA for the CDR3: TGTGCCAGCAGTGATGGCAGGGTAGGCAGAGATACGCAGTATTTT. Protein product: CASSDGRVGRDTQYF. Using reference TRBV2 and TRBJ2-3 for the parts outside the CDR3, the full variable domain is EPEVTQTPSHQVTQMGQEVILRCVPISNHLYFYWYRQILGQKVEFLVSFYNNEISEKSEIFDDQFSVERPDGSNFTLKIRSTKLEDSAMYFCASSDGRVGRDTQYFGPGTRLTVL.

This clone was detected a few times. The CDR3 region has the DNA TGTGCCAGCAGCTTAGGGGGTAGCGGGGGCTACAATGAGCAGTTCTTC. This codes for CASSLGGSGGYNEQFF. The V and J genes are TRBV7-2 and TRBJ2-1, with 9 bases identical to TRBD2. V trimming: 1 base; J trimming: 3 bases; junction bases outside the gene matches: 4. This CDR3 spans 16 amino acids. Looked up from germline, CDR1 is SGHTA and CDR2 is FQGNSA.

The V call is TRBV18, the J call TRBJ2-7; D tentatively reads TRBD1 or TRBD2 (5 bases each). The CDR3 extends over 15 amino acids. Germline V gene lookup returns CDR1 KGHSH and CDR2 LQKENI. The V end lost 3 bases, the J end lost 2 bases, and 14 bases lay between the germline ends. This chain's CDR3 is CASSPGTAPTYEQYF. CDR3 bases: TGTGCCAGCTCACCGGGGACGGCGCCAACCTACGAGCAGTACTTC.

This clone was seen a few times. This chain links TRBV5-1 with TRBJ2-5; 7 bases align to TRBD1. V was pared by 5 bases and J by 5 bases, with 6 bases of the junction left unmatched. Germline CDR1 is SGHRS and CDR2 is YFSETQ. The CDR3 is 13 residues long. This CDR3 is CASRPPRGETQYF. CDR3 DNA: TGCGCCAGCAGACCCCCCAGGGGGGAGACCCAGTACTTC.

This clone was picked up a small number of times. V gene TRBV28 combines with J gene TRBJ1-2; possibly TRBD1 for D (5 bases). The CDR3 spans 14 residues. Looked up from germline, CDR1 is MDHEN and CDR2 is SYDVKM. Between the trimmed V and J ends, which lost 3 bases and 4 bases, there was a span of 12 bases. The CDR3 sequence is CASSLGGVPYGYTF. CDR3 bases: TGTGCCAGCAGTTTGGGAGGGGTCCCCTATGGCTACACCTTC.

Only a few counts were recorded for this clone. The rearrangement joins TRBV5-1 to TRBJ2-5, with D maybe TRBD1 (6 bases). V dropped 3 bases and J dropped 1 base, with 16 bases sitting between them. CDR3 length: 16 amino acids. CDR1 SGHRS and CDR2 YFSETQ come from the germline V gene. The CDR3: CASSSTPGHRQETQYF. The CDR3 DNA sequence: TGCGCCAGCAGCTCGACTCCGGGACATCGCCAAGAGACCCAGTACTTC.

Regarding this clone: The same CDR3 can be traced to other DNA sequences in this sample. The CDR3 DNA sequence: TGCGCCAGCAGCTCTTACAATGAGCAGTTCTTC. This codes for CASSSYNEQFF. The chain recombines TRBV5-1 with TRBJ2-1, with D unresolved. This CDR3 has 11 residues. Germline V CDR1 and CDR2: SGHRS, YFSETQ. V lost 3 bases to trimming and J lost 4 bases, with 2 bases between them. Full variable domain (rest looked up from reference TRBV5-1 and TRBJ2-1): KAGVTQTPRYLIKTRGQQVTLSCSPISGHRSVSWYQQTPGQGLQFLFEYFSETQRNKGNFPGRFSGRQFSNSRSEMNVSTLELGDSALYLCASSSYNEQFFGPGTRLTVL.

This clone came up a few times. The J gene is TRBJ2-3, the V gene TRBV29-1; no definite D call. V lost 4 bases and J 0 bases, leaving 8 bases between the germline ends. CDR1 is SQVTM and CDR2 is ANQGSEA in the germline V gene. CDR3 length: 13 residues. CDR3 DNA: TGCAGCGTTGCAGCCCCTAGCACAGATACGCAGTATTTT. Its protein product is CSVAAPSTDTQYF.

This clone has only a few counts. The rearrangement links TRBV7-2 to TRBJ1-2; 7 positions agree with TRBD1. Germline CDR1 is SGHTA and CDR2 is FQGNSA. V gave up 1 base and J gave up 4 bases; unmatched junction bases: 12. The CDR3 runs to 17 residues. CDR3 sequence: CASSLVGTAQTPYGYTF. CDR3 coding DNA: TGTGCCAGCAGCTTAGTCGGGACAGCTCAAACTCCCTATGGCTACACCTTC.